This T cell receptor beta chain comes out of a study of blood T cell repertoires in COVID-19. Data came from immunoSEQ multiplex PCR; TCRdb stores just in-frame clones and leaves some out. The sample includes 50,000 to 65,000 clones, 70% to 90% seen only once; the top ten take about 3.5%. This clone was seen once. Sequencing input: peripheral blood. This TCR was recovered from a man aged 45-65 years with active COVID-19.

Here the CDR3 DNA reads TGTGCCAGCAGTTTAATAAGGGGAGGTGGAGAGCTGTTTTTT. It codes for CASSLIRGGGELFF. The chain is built from TRBV28 and TRBJ2-2, with TRBD2 as a possible D gene (6 bases). Trimming shortened V by 2 bases and J by 11 bases, and 15 bases separated the two germline ends. Germline CDR1 MDHEN, CDR2 SYDVKM. The CDR3 contains 14 residues.